Following are 27 T cell receptor beta chains from one sample sequenced in a study of T cell repertoires in aging, cancer and after chemotherapy. Amplification of TCR beta used genomic DNA extracted from peripheral blood. TRB rearrangements spanning V, D and J were amplified using mixed TRB-A/B primers. TCRdb used MiXCR to reprocess the multiplex PCR reads, holding one entry per CDR3 protein. In the table there are about 5,700 distinct CDR3 sequences, 35% to 55% of which are singletons. The sample consisted of blood. Source of these receptors: a human donor with a blood cancer.

The V call is TRBV29-1, the J call TRBJ2-7; a weak D match, TRBD2 (6 bases). Germline loops: CDR1 SQVTM, CDR2 ANQGSEA. The CDR3 has 13 amino acids. V was pared by 6 bases and J by 5 bases, with 17 bases between. CDR3 sequence: CSVSGAGLDEQYF. In nucleotides, the CDR3 is TGCAGCGTCTCCGGGGCGGGGCTCGACGAGCAGTACTTC.

This clonotype was picked up a small number of times. The chain joins TRBV14 to TRBJ2-5; 12 bases fit TRBD2. CDR3 length equals 17 residues. The V segment lost 4 bases and the J segment 7 bases; nucleotides outside the gene matches: 13. Germline loops: CDR1 SGHDN, CDR2 FVKESK. The CDR3, as DNA: TGTGCCAGCAGCCGCGACTCCTGGACTAGCGGGACAGGGACCCAGTACTTC. It specifies CASSRDSWTSGTGTQYF. Using reference TRBV14 and TRBJ2-5 for the parts outside the CDR3, the full variable domain is EAGVTQFPSHSVIEKGQTVTLRCDPISGHDNLYWYRRVMGKEIKFLLHFVKESKQDESGMPNNRFLAERTGGTYSTLKVQPAELEDSGVYFCASSRDSWTSGTGTQYFGPGTRLLVL.

In this sample, this clonotype turned up a few times. DNA of the CDR3: TGTGCCAGCAGTTTATCTTCGCCCCACACAGATACGCAGTATTTT. It encodes CASSLSSPHTDTQYF. This chain links TRBV12-3 or TRBV12-4 with TRBJ2-3; D is uncertain. The V gene lost 2 bases and the J gene lost 2 bases, with 11 bases spanning the gap. The CDR3 runs to 15 residues.

This chain links TRBV6-1 with TRBJ2-1; 12 bases are shared with TRBD1. The CDR3 is made up of 14 amino acids. Germline trimming cut 10 bases from V and 6 bases from J; bases unmatched to any gene: 7. Germline lookup yields CDR1 MNHNS and CDR2 SASEGT. In DNA form, the CDR3 reads TGTGCCATCAGGCCGGGACAGGGGGCCAATGAGCAGTTCTTC. Amino acid sequence: CAIRPGQGANEQFF.

This clonotype is termed medium-sized. The J gene is TRBJ2-3, the V gene TRBV7-6; D is undetermined. This CDR3 is built from 14 residues. Germline V CDR1 and CDR2: SGHVS, FNYEAQ. Trimming shortened V by 1 base and J by 5 bases, and 10 bases separated the two germline ends. The CDR3 is CASSLETGGDTQYF. The CDR3 DNA is TGTGCCAGCAGCTTAGAGACCGGCGGAGATACGCAGTATTTT.

The chain joins TRBV6-1 to TRBJ1-1; D remains ambiguous. The CDR3 extends over 12 amino acids. The germline CDR1 and CDR2 sequences are MNHNS and SASEGT. Trimming cost V 10 bases and J 4 bases, with 13 bases left between them. The CDR3 DNA follows: TGTGCCACCCTACAATCTCCCACTGAAGCTTTCTTT. Its translation is CATLQSPTEAFF.

The J gene is TRBJ2-6, the V gene TRBV5-4, with D tentatively TRBD1 or TRBD2 (5 bases each). The CDR3 runs 17 residues. The germline CDR1 and CDR2 sequences are SGHNT and YYREEE (reference sequence). The V and J ends lost 4 bases and 4 bases respectively, with 18 bases between them. The CDR3 bases are TGTGCCAGCAGCGCCCGGGACGTCTCTCTGGGGGCCAACGTCCTGACTTTC. Residues: CASSARDVSLGANVLTF.

The rearrangement joins TRBV18 to TRBJ2-2, with a tentative D call TRBD2 (5 bases). Germline lookup yields CDR1 KGHSH and CDR2 LQKENI. The CDR3 spans 16 residues. Trimming shortened V by 0 bases and J by 5 bases, and 13 bases separated the two germline ends. The CDR3 DNA sequence: TGTGCCAGCTCACCACCTAATCTAAGAGGGACCGGGGAGCTGTTTTTT. It yields the protein CASSPPNLRGTGELFF. Complete variable domain (other parts from reference TRBV18 and TRBJ2-2): NAGVMQNPRHLVRRRGQEARLRCSPMKGHSHVYWYRQLPEEGLKFMVYLQKENIIDESGMPKERFSAEFPKEGPSILRIQQVVRGDSAAYFCASSPPNLRGTGELFFGEGSRLTVL.

The gene calls are TRBV18 and TRBJ2-5; D is unresolved. Trimming shortened V by 6 bases and J by 0 bases, and 5 bases separated the two germline ends. The CDR3 totals 12 residues. In germline, CDR1 is KGHSH, CDR2 LQKENI. In nucleotides, the CDR3 is TGTGCCAGCTCGGAAGACCAAGAGACCCAGTACTTC. Translation: CASSEDQETQYF.

This clonotype has just a few counts. This chain joins TRBV24-1 and TRBJ2-3, with D possibly TRBD2 on 6 matching bases. Trimming pared 0 bases from V and 3 bases from J, leaving 6 bases between. The CDR3 runs 14 residues. Germline lookup yields CDR1 KGHDR and CDR2 SFDVKD. CDR3 bases: TGTGCCACCAGTGATTTGGGGGGGACAGATACGCAGTATTTT. Amino acid sequence: CATSDLGGTDTQYF.

CDR3 loop: CASSSQGNTIYF. Here the CDR3 DNA reads TGTGCCAGCAGTTCACAGGGAAACACCATATATTTT. V gene TRBV12-3 or TRBV12-4 combines with J gene TRBJ1-3; D gene ambiguous. Trimming cost V 4 bases and J 4 bases, with 5 bases left between them. The CDR3 extends over 12 amino acids.

The chain joins TRBV7-2 to TRBJ1-2; tentative D call: TRBD1 (6 bases). Looked up from germline, CDR1 is SGHTA and CDR2 is FQGNSA. The CDR3 totals 14 residues. V was clipped by 4 bases and J by 2 bases, with 11 bases between them. CDR3 sequence (DNA): TGTGCCAGCAGCTCAGGGGTCGCGAACTATGGCTACACCTTC. Its protein is CASSSGVANYGYTF.

The CDR3 here is CASSLDREGYTF. The CDR3, as DNA: TGCGCCAGCAGCTTGGACAGGGAAGGCTACACCTTC. The chain has TRBV5-1 and TRBJ1-2; TRBD1 is a possible D gene (6 bases). V was cut by 0 bases and J by 8 bases, with 8 bases left in between. Germline V lookup: CDR1 SGHRS, CDR2 YFSETQ. The CDR3 has 12 residues.

This clonotype was found a few times. Here the CDR3 DNA reads TGTGCCACGACTCGTAGCGGGGGTCTGACCGGGGAGCTGTTTTTT. The encoded protein is CATTRSGGLTGELFF. The rearrangement links TRBV19 to TRBJ2-2; 9 bases align to TRBD2. V lost 10 bases, J lost 5 bases, and 11 bases stayed unmatched. The length of the CDR3 is 15 residues. Looked up from germline, CDR1 is LNHDA and CDR2 is SQIVND (reference sequence).

The rearrangement uses TRBV6-5 and TRBJ2-7; D is unclear. The germline V gene encodes CDR1 MNHEY and CDR2 SVGAGI. The CDR3 loop spans 14 amino acids. V was cut by 4 bases and J by 2 bases, with 12 bases left in between. In DNA, the CDR3 is TGTGCCAGCAGTTCTGCTTTCGGAACCTACGAGCAGTACTTC. Translation: CASSSAFGTYEQYF.

About this clonotype: This is likely a read error, given that the CDR3 carries no conserved phenylalanine or tryptophan at its end. The genes are TRBV6-2 or TRBV6-3 and TRBJ1-1; no clear D. Trimming stripped 6 bases from V and 4 bases from J, with 12 bases between. The CDR3 length is 13 residues. Germline lookup yields CDR1 MNHEY and CDR2 SVGEGT. The CDR3 spells CASSHGVVTEAFL. The CDR3 DNA is TGTGCCAGCAGCCACGGGGTGGTCACTGAAGCTTTCTTA.

Points on this clonotype: The germline gene is not matched at one end of the junction; a read error may be the cause. This chain uses TRBV5-5 with TRBJ2-1; TRBD2 might be the D (6 bases). Germline CDR1 and CDR2: SGHKS and YYEKEE (reference sequence). There are 14 residues in the CDR3. This CDR3 is CASSWGGEWDEQFF. The DNA of the CDR3 is TGCGCCAGCAGCTGGGGCGGGGAATGGGATGAGCAGTTCTTC.

The rearrangement joins TRBV11-2 to TRBJ2-3, with D perhaps TRBD1 (6 bases). The CDR3 is 15 amino acids. The V gene's germline CDR1 is SGHAT and CDR2 FQNNGV. Trimming cost V 5 bases and J 3 bases, with 15 bases left between them. CDR3 amino acids: CASSRRWGRTDTQYF. For the CDR3, the DNA is TGTGCCAGCAGCCGCAGGTGGGGGCGGACAGATACGCAGTATTTT.

The J gene is TRBJ2-3, the V gene TRBV6-1; possible D gene TRBD2, 7 bases. CDR3 size: 15 residues. Deletions cut 7 bases from V and 4 bases from J, with 18 bases between. Germline assignment: CDR1 MNHNS and CDR2 SASEGT. CDR3 loop: CASTRGWGGADTQYF. The CDR3, as DNA: TGTGCCAGCACCAGGGGTTGGGGGGGCGCAGATACGCAGTATTTT.

The chain is built from TRBV12-3 or TRBV12-4 and TRBJ1-5; D gene unclear. This CDR3 contains 13 residues. V dropped 7 bases and J dropped 0 bases, with 7 bases sitting between them. Here the CDR3 reads CASNPYSNQPQHF. The CDR3 DNA reads TGTGCCAGCAATCCATATAGCAATCAGCCCCAGCATTTT.

The chain uses TRBV18 and TRBJ2-1; D gene ambiguous. Per germline, CDR1 KGHSH and CDR2 LQKENI. CDR3 length equals 13 residues. The ends were cut back, 3 bases at V and 6 bases at J, with 9 bases in the middle. The DNA of the CDR3 is TGTGCCAGCTCACCCGGTAGTGGCAATGAGCAGTTCTTC. As protein: CASSPGSGNEQFF.

The CDR3 here is CASSYDQGYQPQHF. The CDR3 DNA is TGTGCCAGCAGTTACGATCAGGGTTACCAGCCCCAGCATTTT. V is TRBV6-5 and J is TRBJ1-5; maybe TRBD1 (5 bases). V shed 2 bases and J shed 7 bases, with 12 bases lying between them. Looked up from germline, CDR1 is MNHEY and CDR2 is SVGAGI. CDR3 length equals 14 residues.

The chain recombines TRBV6-2 or TRBV6-3 with TRBJ1-5; D unclear. The CDR3 extends over 15 amino acids. V was clipped by 1 base and J by 1 base, with 8 bases between them. Per the germline V gene, CDR1 is MNHEY and CDR2 is SVGEGT. The CDR3 DNA is TGTGCCAGCAGTTACTGGGAGTTGAGCAATCAGCCCCAGCATTTT. Amino acids: CASSYWELSNQPQHF.

In this sample, this clonotype turned up a few times. The gene calls are TRBV11-2 and TRBJ2-5; D call uncertain. The CDR3 has 12 residues. The V end was cut by 6 bases, the J end by 1 base, with 6 bases between. Germline V CDR1 and CDR2: SGHAT, FQNNGV. CDR3 DNA sequence: TGTGCCAGCAGTCAGGCCCAAGAGACCCAGTACTTC. Its protein product is CASSQAQETQYF.

A few counts support this clonotype. The chain has TRBV6-2 or TRBV6-3 and TRBJ2-1, with 9 bases that match TRBD2. After removal of 6 bases from V and 7 bases from J, the junction contained 4 bases not matched to a gene. Germline CDR1 MNHEY, CDR2 SVGEGT. The CDR3 extends over 13 amino acids. In DNA form, the CDR3 reads TGTGCCAGCAGGGCGGGAGGGCGGAATGAGCAGTTCTTC. This encodes CASRAGGRNEQFF.

This clonotype was counted only a few times. The chain uses TRBV7-6 and TRBJ2-2; possible D gene TRBD2, 6 bases. CDR1 and CDR2 from the germline V gene are SGHVS and FNYEAQ. V lost 2 bases and J 4 bases, leaving 11 bases between the germline ends. The CDR3 spans 15 residues. CDR3 sequence: CASSLWRGGTGELFF. DNA of the CDR3: TGTGCCAGCAGCTTATGGCGGGGAGGCACCGGGGAGCTGTTTTTT.

This clonotype has only a few counts. The chain recombines TRBV5-4 with TRBJ2-3; D gene unclear. The V gene lost 0 bases and the J gene lost 2 bases, with 7 bases spanning the gap. The CDR3 is 14 amino acids. Per germline, CDR1 SGHNT and CDR2 YYREEE (reference sequence). The CDR3 DNA sequence: TGTGCCAGCAGCTTGGGAGGCAACACAGATACGCAGTATTTT. Translation: CASSLGGNTDTQYF.